The sequence of this T cell receptor (beta chain) was determined in a study of glioma-infiltrating T cells. Germline V lookup: CDR1 MNHEY, CDR2 SVGEGT. Trimming took off 8 bases at V and 3 bases at J, with 16 bases between the two ends. The CDR3 is 15 amino acids. A word on this clonotype: Antigen unknown.

Study results and caveats: Tissue-blood divergence was below expectation in non-neoplastic patients, above in gliomas. Tissue and blood shared very few CDR3 sequences.

TCR alpha and beta CDR3 regions were amplified from RNA using iRepertoire nested multiplex PCR. TCRdb reprocessed the multiplex PCR reads via MiXCR and lists one record per CDR3 protein. The sample consists of about 140,000 distinct CDR3 sequences, around 42% of them appearing once. The sample consisted of glioma tissue, nonneoplastic brain tissue, or PBMCs (not recorded which). This TCR was recovered from a human donor with low-grade glioma or glioblastoma, undergoing nonglioma brain surgery, or in good health (not recorded which). The chain links TRBV6-2 or TRBV6-3 to TRBJ1-4; D is perhaps TRBD1 (6 bases). CDR3 DNA sequence: TGTGCCAGCTCCCCAGTGGGGGCCTCTAATGAAAAACTGTTTTTT. As protein: CASSPVGASNEKLFF.